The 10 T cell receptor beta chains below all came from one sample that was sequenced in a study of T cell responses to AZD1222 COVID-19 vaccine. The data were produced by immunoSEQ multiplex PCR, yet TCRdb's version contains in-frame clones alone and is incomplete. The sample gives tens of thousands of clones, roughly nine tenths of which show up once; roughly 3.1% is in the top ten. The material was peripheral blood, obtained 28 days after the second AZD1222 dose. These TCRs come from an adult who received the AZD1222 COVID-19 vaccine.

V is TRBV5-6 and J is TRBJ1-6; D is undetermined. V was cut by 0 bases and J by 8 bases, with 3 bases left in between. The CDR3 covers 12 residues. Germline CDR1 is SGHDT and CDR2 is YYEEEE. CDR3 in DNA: TGTGCCAGCAGCTTGGTTGATTCACCCCTCCACTTT. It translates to CASSLVDSPLHF.

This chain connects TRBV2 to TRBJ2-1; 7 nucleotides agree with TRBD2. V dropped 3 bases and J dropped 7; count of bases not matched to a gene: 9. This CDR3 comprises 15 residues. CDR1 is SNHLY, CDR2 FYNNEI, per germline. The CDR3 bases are TGTGCCAGCAGTGATGAGAGGCTAGCGGAGAATGAGCAGTTCTTC. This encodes CASSDERLAENEQFF.

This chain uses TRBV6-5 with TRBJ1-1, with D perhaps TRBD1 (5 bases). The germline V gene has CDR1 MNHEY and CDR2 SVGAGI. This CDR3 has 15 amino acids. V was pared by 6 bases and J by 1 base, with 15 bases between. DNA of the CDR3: TGTGCCAGCAGACGACAGATCCCGGGGAACACTGAAGCTTTCTTT. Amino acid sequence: CASRRQIPGNTEAFF.

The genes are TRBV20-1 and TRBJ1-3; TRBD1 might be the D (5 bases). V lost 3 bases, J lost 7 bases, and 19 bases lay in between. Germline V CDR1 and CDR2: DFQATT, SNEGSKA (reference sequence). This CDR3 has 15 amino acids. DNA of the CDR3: TGCAGTGCTAGTCCCAGTCGGGGCCTGATGAACACCATATATTTT. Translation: CSASPSRGLMNTIYF.

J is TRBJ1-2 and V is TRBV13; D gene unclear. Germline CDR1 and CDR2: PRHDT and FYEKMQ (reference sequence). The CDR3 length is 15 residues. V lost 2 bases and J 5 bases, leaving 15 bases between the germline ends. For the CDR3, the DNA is TGTGCCAGCAGCTTAACGGGGTCCTCCTCTTATGGCTACACCTTC. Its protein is CASSLTGSSSYGYTF.

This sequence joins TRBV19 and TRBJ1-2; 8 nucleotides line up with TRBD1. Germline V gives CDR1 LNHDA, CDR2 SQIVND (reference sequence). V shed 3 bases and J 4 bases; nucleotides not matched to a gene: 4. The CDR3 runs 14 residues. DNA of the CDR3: TGTGCCAGTAGTATGGACAGGGATTCCTATGGCTACACCTTC. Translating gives CASSMDRDSYGYTF.

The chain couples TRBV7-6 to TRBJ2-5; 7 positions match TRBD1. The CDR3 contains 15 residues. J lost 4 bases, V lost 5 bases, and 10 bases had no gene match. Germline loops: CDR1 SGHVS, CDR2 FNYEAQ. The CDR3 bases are TGTGCCAGCAGCCCAAACAGGGGCGTAGGAGAGACCCAGTACTTC. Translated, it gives CASSPNRGVGETQYF.

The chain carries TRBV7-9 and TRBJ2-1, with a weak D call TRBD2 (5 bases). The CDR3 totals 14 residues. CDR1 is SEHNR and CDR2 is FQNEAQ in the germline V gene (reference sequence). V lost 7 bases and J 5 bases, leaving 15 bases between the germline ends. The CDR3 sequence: CASNKRNSDNEQFF. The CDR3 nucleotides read TGTGCCAGCAACAAGCGGAATTCCGACAATGAGCAGTTCTTC.

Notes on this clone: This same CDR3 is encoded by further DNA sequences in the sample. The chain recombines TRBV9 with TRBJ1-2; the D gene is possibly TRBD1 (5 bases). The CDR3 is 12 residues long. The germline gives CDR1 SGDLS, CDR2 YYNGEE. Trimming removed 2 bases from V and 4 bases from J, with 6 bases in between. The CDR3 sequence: CASSVQGYGYTF. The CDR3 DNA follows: TGTGCCAGCAGCGTCCAGGGCTATGGCTACACCTTC.

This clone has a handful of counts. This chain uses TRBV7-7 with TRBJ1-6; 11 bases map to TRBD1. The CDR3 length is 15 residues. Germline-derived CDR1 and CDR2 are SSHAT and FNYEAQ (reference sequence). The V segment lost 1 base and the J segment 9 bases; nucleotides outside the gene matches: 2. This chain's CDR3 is CASSLGGTGGSPLHF. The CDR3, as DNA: TGTGCCAGCAGCTTAGGTGGGACAGGGGGTTCACCCCTCCACTTT.